Included here is one TCR beta chain sequence, with context. This sample is drawn from a study of blood T cell repertoires in COVID-19. Study at large: Sources were T cells, B-cell-depleted T cells, or PBMCs; the material itself was cDNA or gDNA.

The CDR3 covers 13 residues. V shed 2 bases and J shed 4 bases, with 8 bases lying between them. CDR1 is MNHEY, CDR2 SMNVEV, per germline (reference sequence). Data came from immunoSEQ multiplex PCR; TCRdb stores just in-frame clones and leaves some out. The sample has fewer than 200,000 clones, roughly four fifths seen once. The sequencing input was peripheral blood. The receptor was isolated from a woman in her 70s with COVID-19, enrolled during active disease. V usage is TRBV27 and J usage is TRBJ1-2, with D possibly matching TRBD1 (6 bases). CDR3 region: CASSLRGAYGYTF. The CDR3 nucleotides read TGTGCCAGCAGTTTACGGGGGGCCTATGGCTACACCTTC.